The T cell receptor (beta chain) described here comes from a study of T cell changes during pregnancy in multiple sclerosis. The CDR3 extends over 15 amino acids. Trimming removed 0 bases at V and 4 bases at J, with 12 bases between. Looked up from germline, CDR1 is LGHNA and CDR2 is YSLEER. Sequencing used immunoSEQ multiplex PCR; TCRdb keeps in-frame clones, though not all of them. The table lists about 52,000 clones, 80% to 95% of them singletons, with more than 0.7% in the top ten. The specimen comprised CD4+ T cells from peripheral blood mononuclear cells, sampled in the third trimester of pregnancy. This chain uses TRBV4-3 with TRBJ1-2; possible D gene TRBD1, 6 bases. The source of this sequence is a female donor with multiple sclerosis, enrolled in a pregnancy study. The CDR3 loop is CASSQDLSGAYGYTF. CDR3 in DNA: TGCGCCAGCAGCCAAGATCTGTCAGGGGCCTATGGCTACACCTTC.